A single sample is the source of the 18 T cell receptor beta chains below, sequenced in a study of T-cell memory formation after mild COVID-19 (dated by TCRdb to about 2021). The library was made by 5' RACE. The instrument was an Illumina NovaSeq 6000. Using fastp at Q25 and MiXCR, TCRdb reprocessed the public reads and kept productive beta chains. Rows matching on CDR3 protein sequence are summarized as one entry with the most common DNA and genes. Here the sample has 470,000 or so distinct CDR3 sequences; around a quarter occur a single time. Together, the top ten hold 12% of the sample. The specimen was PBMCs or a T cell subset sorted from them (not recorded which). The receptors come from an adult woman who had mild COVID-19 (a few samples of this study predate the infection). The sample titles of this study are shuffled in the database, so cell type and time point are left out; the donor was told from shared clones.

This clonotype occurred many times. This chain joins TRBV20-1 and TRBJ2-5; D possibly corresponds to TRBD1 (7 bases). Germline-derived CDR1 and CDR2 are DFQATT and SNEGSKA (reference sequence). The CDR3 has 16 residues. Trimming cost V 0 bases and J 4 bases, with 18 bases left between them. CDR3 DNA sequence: TGCAGTGCTAGAGATCCTTGGGACTCAGGGGGAGAGACCCAGTACTTC. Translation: CSARDPWDSGGETQYF.

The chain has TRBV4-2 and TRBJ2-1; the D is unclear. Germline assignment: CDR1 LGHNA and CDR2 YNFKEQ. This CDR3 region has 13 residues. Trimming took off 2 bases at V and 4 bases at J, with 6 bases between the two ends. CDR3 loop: CASSQSLYNEQFF. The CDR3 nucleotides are TGTGCCAGCAGCCAATCCCTTTACAATGAGCAGTTCTTC.

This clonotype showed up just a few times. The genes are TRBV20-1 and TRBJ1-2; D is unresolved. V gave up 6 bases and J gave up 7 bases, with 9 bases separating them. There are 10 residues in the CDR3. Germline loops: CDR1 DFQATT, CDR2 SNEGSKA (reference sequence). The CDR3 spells CSATDFGYTF. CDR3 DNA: TGCAGTGCGACCGACTTTGGCTACACCTTC.

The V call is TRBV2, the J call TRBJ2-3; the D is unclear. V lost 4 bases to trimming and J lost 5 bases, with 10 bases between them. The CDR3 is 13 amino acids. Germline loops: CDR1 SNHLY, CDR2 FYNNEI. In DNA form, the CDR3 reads TGTGCCAGCAGTGTCGGCGGACGAGATACGCAGTATTTT. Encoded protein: CASSVGGRDTQYF.

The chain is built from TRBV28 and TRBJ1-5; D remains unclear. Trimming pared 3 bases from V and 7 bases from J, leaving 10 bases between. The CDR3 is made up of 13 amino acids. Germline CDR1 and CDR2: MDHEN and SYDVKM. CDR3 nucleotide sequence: TGTGCCAGCAGTTTGACAAGAAACCAGCCCCAGCATTTT. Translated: CASSLTRNQPQHF.

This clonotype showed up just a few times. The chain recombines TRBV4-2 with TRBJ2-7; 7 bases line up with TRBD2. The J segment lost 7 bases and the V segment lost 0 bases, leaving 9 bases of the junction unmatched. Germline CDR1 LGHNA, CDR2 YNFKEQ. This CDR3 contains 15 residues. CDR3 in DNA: TGTGCCAGCAGCCAAGATTGGCGGGAGACGCGGGAGCAGTACTTC. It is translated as CASSQDWRETREQYF.

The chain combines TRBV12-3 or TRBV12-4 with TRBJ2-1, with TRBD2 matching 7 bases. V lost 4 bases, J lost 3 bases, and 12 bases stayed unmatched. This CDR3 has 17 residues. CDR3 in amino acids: CASSSRGSGAIYNEQFF. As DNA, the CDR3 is TGTGCCAGCAGTTCGAGAGGCAGCGGGGCCATCTACAATGAGCAGTTCTTC.

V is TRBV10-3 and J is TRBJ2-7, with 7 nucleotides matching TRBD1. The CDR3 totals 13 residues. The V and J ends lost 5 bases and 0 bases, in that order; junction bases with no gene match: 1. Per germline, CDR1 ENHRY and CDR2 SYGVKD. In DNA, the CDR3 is TGTGCCATCAGTAGGGACAGCTCCTACGAGCAGTACTTC. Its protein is CAISRDSSYEQYF.

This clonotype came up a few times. The CDR3 bases are TGTGCCAGCATCCCCGGGGGCACAGATACGCAGTATTTT. It translates to CASIPGGTDTQYF. The chain recombines TRBV7-9 with TRBJ2-3; D might be TRBD2 (5 bases). The CDR3 loop spans 13 amino acids. Germline V gene sequence: CDR1 SEHNR, CDR2 FQNEAQ (reference sequence). The V end lost 7 bases, the J end lost 1 base, and 9 bases lay between the germline ends.

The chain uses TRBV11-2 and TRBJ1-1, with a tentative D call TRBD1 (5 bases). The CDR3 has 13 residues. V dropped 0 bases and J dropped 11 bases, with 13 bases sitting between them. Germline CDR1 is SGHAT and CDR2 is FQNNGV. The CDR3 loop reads CASSLDRSRDAFF. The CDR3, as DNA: TGTGCCAGCAGCTTAGATAGGAGTAGGGACGCTTTCTTT.

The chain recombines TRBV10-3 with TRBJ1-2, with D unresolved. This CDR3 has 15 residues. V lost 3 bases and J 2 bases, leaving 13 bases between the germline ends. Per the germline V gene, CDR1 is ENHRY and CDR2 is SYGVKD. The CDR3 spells CAISDLTRENYGYTF. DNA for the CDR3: TGTGCCATCAGTGACCTGACTAGGGAGAACTATGGCTACACCTTC.

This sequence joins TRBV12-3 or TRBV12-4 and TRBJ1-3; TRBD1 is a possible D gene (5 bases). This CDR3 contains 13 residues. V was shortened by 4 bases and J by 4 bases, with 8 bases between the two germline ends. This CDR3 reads CASSYTGGNTIYF. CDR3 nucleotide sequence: TGTGCCAGCAGTTATACAGGAGGAAACACCATATATTTT.

The CDR3 sequence is CASSQGGSSGRRTDQFF. The CDR3 DNA is TGTGCCAGCAGCCAAGGGGGATCTAGCGGGAGACGTACCGATCAGTTCTTC. This chain uses TRBV3-1 with TRBJ2-1, with 10 bases fitting TRBD2. Germline trimming cut 1 base from V and 13 bases from J; bases unmatched to any gene: 16. Germline-derived CDR1 and CDR2 are LGHDT and YNNKEL (reference sequence). This CDR3 contains 17 residues.

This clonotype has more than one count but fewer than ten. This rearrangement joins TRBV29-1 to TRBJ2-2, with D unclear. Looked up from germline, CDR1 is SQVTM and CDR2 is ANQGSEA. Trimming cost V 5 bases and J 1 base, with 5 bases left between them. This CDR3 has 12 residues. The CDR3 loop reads CSVQQNTGELFF. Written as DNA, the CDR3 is TGCAGCGTTCAACAGAACACCGGGGAGCTGTTTTTT.

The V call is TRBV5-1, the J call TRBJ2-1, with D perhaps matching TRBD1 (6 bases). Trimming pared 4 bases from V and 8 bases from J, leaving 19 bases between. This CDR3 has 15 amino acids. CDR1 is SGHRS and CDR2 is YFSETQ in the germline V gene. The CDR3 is CASSQTGHTYDEQFF. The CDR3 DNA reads TGCGCCAGCAGCCAAACAGGGCACACTTACGATGAGCAGTTCTTC.

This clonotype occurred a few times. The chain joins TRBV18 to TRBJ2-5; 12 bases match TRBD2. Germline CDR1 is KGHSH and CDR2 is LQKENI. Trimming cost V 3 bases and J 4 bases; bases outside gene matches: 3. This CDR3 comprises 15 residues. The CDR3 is CASSPTSGGAETQYF. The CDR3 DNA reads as TGTGCCAGCTCACCGACTAGCGGGGGAGCAGAGACCCAGTACTTC.

DNA for the CDR3: TGTGCCAGCCGGTCCGGGGGCGGCGATGGCTACACCTTC. Translated: CASRSGGGDGYTF. This sequence joins TRBV27 and TRBJ1-2; perhaps TRBD1 as D (6 bases). V dropped 8 bases and J dropped 6 bases, with 16 bases sitting between them. Germline V gene sequence: CDR1 MNHEY, CDR2 SMNVEV (reference sequence). The CDR3 is 13 residues long.

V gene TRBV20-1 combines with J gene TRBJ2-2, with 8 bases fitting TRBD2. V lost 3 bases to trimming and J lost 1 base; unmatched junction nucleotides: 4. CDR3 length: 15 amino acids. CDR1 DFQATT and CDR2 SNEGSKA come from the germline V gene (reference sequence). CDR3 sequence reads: CSARAGGRNTGELFF. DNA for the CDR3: TGCAGTGCTAGGGCGGGGGGCCGGAACACCGGGGAGCTGTTTTTT.